Included here is one TCR beta chain sequence, with context. Its matching antigen is unknown. This specimen belongs to a study of response to subunit inactivated influenza vaccine. Study results and caveats: Each seasonal flu vaccination may recruit only limited new T cells, authors suggested.

TCRdb itself ran the RT-PCR reads through MiXCR, one entry per CDR3 protein. Of around 570,000 distinct CDR3 sequences in the sample, approximately 7.6% were seen once. This CDR3 has 15 amino acids. Germline trimming cut 0 bases from V and 3 bases from J; bases unmatched to any gene: 6. Germline assignment: CDR1 SGDLS and CDR2 YYNGEE. The specimen was PBMCs from blood, collected approximately 25 months after vaccination. The chain employs TRBV9 and TRBJ2-7, with 7 positions matching TRBD2. The TCR was taken from a man in his fifties or sixties who received an inactivated influenza vaccine. This chain's CDR3 is CASSVEGGGVYEQYF. CDR3 sequence (DNA): TGTGCCAGCAGCGTAGAGGGCGGGGGAGTCTACGAGCAGTACTTC.